Included here is one T cell receptor beta chain sequence, with context. Germline V gene lookup returns CDR1 SGDLS and CDR2 YYNGEE. V lost 0 bases and J lost 1, with 11 bases in between. This CDR3 comprises 16 residues. The protocol was immunoSEQ multiplex PCR, while the TCRdb copy is restricted to in-frame clones and leaves out a portion. The sample has approximately 150,000 clones, around 84% seen once. These data originate in a study of blood T cell repertoires in COVID-19. Looking at the study overall: Sources were T cells, B-cell-depleted T cells, or PBMCs; the material itself was cDNA or gDNA.

The sample comprised peripheral blood. This clonotype was obtained from an older woman with acute or convalescent COVID-19. J is TRBJ1-5 and V is TRBV9; D uncertain. CDR3 nucleotide sequence: TGTGCCAGCAGCGTAGGAGTCGGAGCGAGCAATCAGCCCCAGCATTTT. Amino acid sequence: CASSVGVGASNQPQHF.